A single sample is the source of the 9 T cell receptor beta chains below, sequenced in a study of blood T cell repertoires in COVID-19. Clones were sequenced by immunoSEQ multiplex PCR, and TCRdb holds only the in-frame ones, with some missing. The top ten hold almost 4% of the sample, which has about 320,000 clones, roughly nine tenths seen once. The sequenced sample consisted of PBMCs or T cells enriched from blood (not recorded which). The receptors stem from a woman between 25 and 40 years old who had been exposed to COVID-19.

The chain uses TRBV5-1 and TRBJ2-7; tentative D call: TRBD1 (5 bases). The CDR3 runs 14 residues. Germline assignment: CDR1 SGHRS and CDR2 YFSETQ. V was shortened by 2 bases and J by 1 base, with 10 bases between the two germline ends. CDR3 DNA: TGCGCCAGCAGCTTAAACAGGAGATCCTACGAGCAGTACTTC. Translating it yields CASSLNRRSYEQYF.

This clone came up once. The chain couples TRBV4-2 to TRBJ1-6, with D perhaps TRBD1 (6 bases). V shed 0 bases and J shed 9 bases, with 9 bases lying between them. In germline, CDR1 is LGHNA, CDR2 YNFKEQ. The CDR3 is 14 amino acids. The CDR3 DNA sequence: TGTGCCAGCAGCCAAGATAGGGGGAGTTCACCCCTCCACTTT. This codes for CASSQDRGSSPLHF.

The chain has TRBV11-1 and TRBJ1-4; D gene unclear. Trimming pared 0 bases from V and 7 bases from J, leaving 12 bases between. The germline V gene encodes CDR1 SGHAT and CDR2 FQDESV (reference sequence). The CDR3 contains 15 residues. CDR3 region: CASSLAPGGGEKLFF. The CDR3 nucleotides read TGTGCCAGCAGCTTAGCCCCCGGAGGCGGTGAAAAACTGTTTTTT.

In regard to this clone: In the same sample, other DNA sequences code for this CDR3. The V gene is TRBV10-3, the J gene TRBJ1-1; 7 bases align to TRBD1. Trimming cost V 0 bases and J 8 bases; bases outside gene matches: 3. This CDR3 comprises 13 residues. Germline CDR1 ENHRY, CDR2 SYGVKD. CDR3: CAISESEGAEAFF. The CDR3 DNA reads as TGTGCCATCAGTGAGTCGGAGGGGGCGGAAGCTTTCTTT.

The chain uses TRBV11-1 and TRBJ2-3; perhaps TRBD1 as D (5 bases). The germline V gene encodes CDR1 SGHAT and CDR2 FQDESV (reference sequence). This CDR3 has 15 residues. V was trimmed by 6 bases and J by 4 bases, leaving 17 bases between them. As DNA, the CDR3 is TGTGCCAGCAGTCGAGCGTCGACAGTCTCAGATACGCAGTATTTT. It encodes CASSRASTVSDTQYF.

The rearrangement uses TRBV7-6 and TRBJ2-5; 8 positions agree with TRBD2. The trim removed 3 bases at V and 4 bases at J, leaving 13 bases unmatched. The germline V gene has CDR1 SGHVS and CDR2 FNYEAQ. The CDR3 has 17 amino acids. CDR3 DNA: TGTGCCAGCAGCTTCATCACGCCCGGGAGGGATGGAGAGACCCAGTACTTC. Protein: CASSFITPGRDGETQYF.

The chain has TRBV3-1 (or the pseudogene TRBV3-2) and TRBJ2-1; D might be TRBD1 (6 bases). Germline loops: CDR1 LGHDT, CDR2 YNNKEL (reference sequence). Trimming took off 4 bases at V and 2 bases at J, with 18 bases between the two ends. CDR3 length: 17 amino acids. The CDR3 region is CASSPDPTGHPYNEQFF. CDR3 in DNA: TGTGCCAGCAGCCCGGACCCCACGGGACATCCCTACAATGAGCAGTTCTTC.

The V call is TRBV13, the J call TRBJ1-4, with TRBD1 matching over 11 bases. Germline CDR1 PRHDT, CDR2 FYEKMQ (reference sequence). With V trimmed by 5 bases and J by 7 bases, 6 bases remained unmatched. The CDR3 loop spans 15 amino acids. The CDR3 nucleotides are TGTGCCAGCAGCACCCGGACAGGGGGCGGTGAAAAACTGTTTTTT. This gives the protein CASSTRTGGGEKLFF.

V and J are TRBV19 and TRBJ1-1, with D uncertain. CDR3 length: 15 amino acids. Trimming stripped 5 bases from V and 4 bases from J, with 17 bases between. The germline CDR1 and CDR2 sequences are LNHDA and SQIVND (reference sequence). CDR3 sequence (DNA): TGTGCCAGTAGTGCTTTGAGGGTCCAGGCCACTGAAGCTTTCTTT. Translated, it gives CASSALRVQATEAFF.